These T cell receptor beta chains were read from a single sample in a study of Graves' ophthalmopathy and Graves' hyperthyroidism. MiXCR, run by TCRdb on the multiplex PCR reads, gives a single entry per CDR3 protein. The sample contains about 1.2 million distinct CDR3 sequences, about two fifths of which appear only once. Sequencing was performed on peripheral blood or thyroid tissue (not recorded which). Every receptor here comes from an adult man with Graves' hyperthyroidism. Both conserved end residues are part of each CDR3. D genes are given only for firm matches. The listing skips clone size in some rows; elsewhere it reads once, few, many or a size class.

V gene,J gene,D gene,CDR3 length,clone size,CDR3 DNA,CDR3 protein
TRBV2,TRBJ1-1,-,14,many,TGTGCCAGCAGTGACCCGCGAGGGGACACTGAAGCTTTCTTT,CASSDPRGDTEAFF
TRBV7-2,TRBJ1-1,TRBD1,16,few,TGTGCCAGCAGCTTAGAGGTTCGTGGACAGGGGATTTTCGCTTTCTTT,CASSLEVRGQGIFAFF
TRBV2,TRBJ2-5,-,12,-,TGTGCCAGCAGTGAAAGTCGGGGAACAGGGACTTTC,CASSESRGTGTF
TRBV10-3,TRBJ2-5,-,12,many,TGTGCCACTACTAACACGAGAGAGACCCAGTACTTC,CATTNTRETQYF
TRBV29-1,TRBJ2-7,TRBD2,13,many,TGCAGCGTTGTAGCGACTAGCGGGAAAAAGCGGTACTTC,CSVVATSGKKRYF
TRBV2,TRBJ1-1,TRBD1,13,-,TGTGCCAGCACCCCTGGGACAGGGATTAAGGCTTTCTTT,CASTPGTGIKAFF
TRBV7-8,TRBJ2-6,-,18,-,TGTGCCAGCAGCTTAGCGTCGGGAATATACTCTGGGGCCAACGTCCTGACTTTC,CASSLASGIYSGANVLTF
TRBV20-1,TRBJ1-1,-,13,few,TGCAGTGCTAGAACAGGTTGGGCCACTGAAGCTTTCTTT,CSARTGWATEAFF
TRBV9,TRBJ1-2,-,15,many,TGTGCCAGCAGCGTAGGGGCAGAGAGTAACTATGGCTACACCTTC,CASSVGAESNYGYTF
TRBV10-3,TRBJ1-2,-,10,few,TGTGCCATCAGAAGGGATGGCTACACCTTC,CAIRRDGYTF
TRBV24-1,TRBJ2-2,TRBD1,15,many,TGTGCCACCAGTGAGGTCGGGACAGGGCCCGGGGAGCTGTTTTTT,CATSEVGTGPGELFF
TRBV14,TRBJ2-7,TRBD1,15,many,TGTGCCAGCAGCCAATTAGGGGGCAGAACCCACGAGCAGTACTTC,CASSQLGGRTHEQYF
TRBV7-9,TRBJ1-1,-,16,-,TGTGCCAGCAACCAAAGAGAAGGATTAGTGAACACTGAAGCTTTCTTT,CASNQREGLVNTEAFF
TRBV7-2,TRBJ2-7,-,15,-,TGTGCCAGCAGTTACCAGGACGGACAGTGGGACGAGCAGTACTTC,CASSYQDGQWDEQYF
TRBV28,TRBJ2-2,-,18,-,TGTGCCAGCAGTCCCCTGGCGGGGGCGCAAGGACTTACCGGGGAGCTGTTTTTT,CASSPLAGAQGLTGELFF
TRBV20-1,TRBJ1-5,-,14,-,TGCAGTGCTAGGAGACAGGTATTAAATCAGCCCCAGCATTTT,CSARRQVLNQPQHF
TRBV7-9,TRBJ1-4,-,11,many,TGTGCCAGCAGCTTTGGGGGCAAACTGTTTTTT,CASSFGGKLFF
TRBV10-3,TRBJ2-7,TRBD2,14,-,TGTGCCAGCACCGGACTAGCGGGACCCTACGAGCAGTACTTC,CASTGLAGPYEQYF
TRBV11-3,TRBJ2-2,-,15,few,TGTGCCAGCAGCAACCCTGGAGGTTTCACCGGGGAGCTGTTTTTT,CASSNPGGFTGELFF
TRBV15,TRBJ1-1,TRBD1,16,many,TGTGCCACCGCAAGATATGCCAGGGGGCAGAACACTGAAGCTTTCTTT,CATARYARGQNTEAFF
TRBV11-2,TRBJ1-3,TRBD1,14,once,TGTGCCAGCAGCCCTAGACAGGGTTTGAACACCATATATTTT,CASSPRQGLNTIYF
TRBV7-3,TRBJ2-5,-,15,-,TGTGCCAGCAGCCCCGGTCTGCGGCAGGACGAGACCCAGTACTTC,CASSPGLRQDETQYF
TRBV11-1,TRBJ2-7,-,15,-,TGTGCCAGCAGCTTAACCGGGACACTGACCTACGAGCAGTACTTC,CASSLTGTLTYEQYF
TRBV11-2,TRBJ2-7,-,12,-,TGTGCCAGCAGCTTAGGACTCTACGAGACCGACTTC,CASSLGLYETDF
TRBV7-9,TRBJ1-2,-,11,-,TGTGCCAGCAGAGAAAACTATGACTACACCTTC,CASRENYDYTF
TRBV7-2,TRBJ2-7,TRBD1,16,-,TGTGCCAGCAGCGCCCGACAGGGGGGATACTCCTACGAGCAGTACTTC,CASSARQGGYSYEQYF
TRBV2,TRBJ2-7,-,14,-,TGTGCCAGCTACGACGGCCTATCCCCCTACGAGCAGTACTTC,CASYDGLSPYEQYF
TRBV2,TRBJ2-7,-,14,many,TGTGCCAGCAGTGGGACAGACGACACCTACGAGCAGTACTTC,CASSGTDDTYEQYF
TRBV29-1,TRBJ2-5,TRBD1,15,-,TGCAGCGTTGAATCCGCGACAGGGGCCCAAGAGACCCAGTACTTC,CSVESATGAQETQYF
TRBV10-3,TRBJ2-5,-,16,few,TGTGCCATCAGTGAAGGCAGCCCATCGCTAGGTCAGCCCCAGTACTTC,CAISEGSPSLGQPQYF
TRBV19,TRBJ1-6,-,13,many,TGTGCCAGTAACGCAGGGTCGAATTCACCCCTCCACTTT,CASNAGSNSPLHF
TRBV10-3,TRBJ2-7,TRBD2,15,-,TGTGCCAGCAGTTACGCCAGTAGCGGGGCATTAGAGCAGTACTTC,CASSYASSGALEQYF
TRBV5-1,TRBJ2-2,-,15,-,TGCGCCAGCAGCTTTCGGGGCGGGACCACCGGGGAGCTGTTTTTT,CASSFRGGTTGELFF
TRBV5-1,TRBJ2-5,TRBD2,14,many,TGCGCCAGCAGCTTAACTAGCGCCCAAGAGACCCAGTACTTC,CASSLTSAQETQYF
TRBV9,TRBJ2-3,-,11,-,TGTGCCAGCAGCGTTGACCGGGACCCACTTTTT,CASSVDRDPLF
TRBV20-1,TRBJ2-3,TRBD2,18,-,TGCAGTGCTAGCCCTATCGGGGGGACCGGGAGCGCCTCAGATACGCAGTATTTT,CSASPIGGTGSASDTQYF